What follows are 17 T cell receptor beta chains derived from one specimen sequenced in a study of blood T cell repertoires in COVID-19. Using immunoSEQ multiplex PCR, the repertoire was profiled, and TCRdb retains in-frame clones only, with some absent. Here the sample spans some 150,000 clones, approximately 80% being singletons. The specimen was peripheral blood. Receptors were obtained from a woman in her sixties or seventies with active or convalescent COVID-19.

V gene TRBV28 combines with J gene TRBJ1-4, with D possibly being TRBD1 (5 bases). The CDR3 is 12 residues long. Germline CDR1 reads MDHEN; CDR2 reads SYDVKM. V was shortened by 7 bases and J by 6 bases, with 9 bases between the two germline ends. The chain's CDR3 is CASTGADEKLFF. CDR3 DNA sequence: TGTGCCAGCACTGGGGCAGATGAAAAACTGTTTTTT.

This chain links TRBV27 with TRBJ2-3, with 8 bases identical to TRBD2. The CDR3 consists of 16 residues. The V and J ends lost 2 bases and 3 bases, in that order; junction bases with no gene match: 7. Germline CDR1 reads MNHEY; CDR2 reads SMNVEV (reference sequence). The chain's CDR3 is CASSLRSGRSTDTQYF. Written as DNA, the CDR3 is TGTGCCAGCAGTTTAAGGAGCGGGAGATCGACAGATACGCAGTATTTT.

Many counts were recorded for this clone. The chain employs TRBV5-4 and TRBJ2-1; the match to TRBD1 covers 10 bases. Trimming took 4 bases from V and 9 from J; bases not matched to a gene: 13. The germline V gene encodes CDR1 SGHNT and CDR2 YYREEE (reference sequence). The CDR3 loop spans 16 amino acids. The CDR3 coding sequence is TGTGCCAGCAGCCCAAGTCCCGGGACAGGGGTTAGTGAGCAGTTCTTC. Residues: CASSPSPGTGVSEQFF.

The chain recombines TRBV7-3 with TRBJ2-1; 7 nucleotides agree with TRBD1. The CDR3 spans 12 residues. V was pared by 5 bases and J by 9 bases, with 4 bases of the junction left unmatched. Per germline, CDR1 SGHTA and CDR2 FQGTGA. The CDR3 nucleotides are TGTGCCAGCAGCCCAACAGGGGTTGAGCAGTTCTTC. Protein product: CASSPTGVEQFF.

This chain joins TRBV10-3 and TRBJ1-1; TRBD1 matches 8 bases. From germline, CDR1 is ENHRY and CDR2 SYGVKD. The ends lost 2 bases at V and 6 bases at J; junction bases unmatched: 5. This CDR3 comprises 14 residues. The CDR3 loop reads CAISEQGAVAEAFF. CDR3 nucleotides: TGTGCCATCAGTGAGCAGGGGGCGGTCGCTGAAGCTTTCTTT.

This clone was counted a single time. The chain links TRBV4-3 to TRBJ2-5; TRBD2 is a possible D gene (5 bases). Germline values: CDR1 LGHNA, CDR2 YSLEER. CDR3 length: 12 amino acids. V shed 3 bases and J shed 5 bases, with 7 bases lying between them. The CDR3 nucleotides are TGCGCCAGCAGCCAGGTAGCGGAGACCCAGTACTTC. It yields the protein CASSQVAETQYF.

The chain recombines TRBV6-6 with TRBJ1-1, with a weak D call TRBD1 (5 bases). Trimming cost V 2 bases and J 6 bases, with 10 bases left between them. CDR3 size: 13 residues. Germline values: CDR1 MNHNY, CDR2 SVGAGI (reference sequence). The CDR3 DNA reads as TGTGCCAGCAGTTACGGGACTAAGGCTGAAGCTTTCTTT. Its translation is CASSYGTKAEAFF.

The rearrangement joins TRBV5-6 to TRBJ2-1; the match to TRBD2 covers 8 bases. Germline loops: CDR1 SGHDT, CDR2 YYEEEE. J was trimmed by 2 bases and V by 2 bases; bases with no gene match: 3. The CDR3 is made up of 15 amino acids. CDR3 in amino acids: CASSFLLAAYNEQFF. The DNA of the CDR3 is TGTGCCAGCAGCTTCCTACTAGCGGCCTACAATGAGCAGTTCTTC.

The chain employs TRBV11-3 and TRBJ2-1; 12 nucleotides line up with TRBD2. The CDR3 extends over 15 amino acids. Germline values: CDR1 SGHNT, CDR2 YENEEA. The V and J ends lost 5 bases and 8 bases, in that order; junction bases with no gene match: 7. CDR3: CASSPGTSGFDEQFF. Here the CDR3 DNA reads TGTGCCAGCAGCCCAGGGACTAGCGGGTTTGATGAGCAGTTCTTC. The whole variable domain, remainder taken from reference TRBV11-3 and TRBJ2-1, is EAGVVQSPRYKIIEKKQPVAFWCNPISGHNTLYWYLQNLGQGPELLIRYENEEAVDDSQLPKDRFSAERLKGVDSTLKIQPAELGDSAVYLCASSPGTSGFDEQFFGPGTRLTVL.

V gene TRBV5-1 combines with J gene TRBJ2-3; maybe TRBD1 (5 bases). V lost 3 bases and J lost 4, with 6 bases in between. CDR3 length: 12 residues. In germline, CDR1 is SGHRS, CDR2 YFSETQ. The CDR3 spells CASSSGSDTQYF. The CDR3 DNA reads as TGCGCCAGCAGCTCAGGGTCAGATACGCAGTATTTT.

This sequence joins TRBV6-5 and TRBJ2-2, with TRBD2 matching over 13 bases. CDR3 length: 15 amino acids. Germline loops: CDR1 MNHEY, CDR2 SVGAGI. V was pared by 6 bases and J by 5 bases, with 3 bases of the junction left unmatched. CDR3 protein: CASSSGLAGTGELFF. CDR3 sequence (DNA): TGTGCCAGCAGCTCGGGACTAGCGGGAACCGGGGAGCTGTTTTTT.

DNA for the CDR3: TGCGCCAGCAGCTTGGGACAGGGTTATAATTCACCCCTCCACTTT. This sequence encodes CASSLGQGYNSPLHF. This sequence joins TRBV5-1 and TRBJ1-6; 7 bases agree with TRBD1. Trimming cost V 0 bases and J 4 bases; bases outside gene matches: 1. CDR1 is SGHRS, CDR2 YFSETQ, per germline. The CDR3 totals 15 residues. The variable domain in full, completed from reference TRBV5-1 and TRBJ1-6, reads KAGVTQTPRYLIKTRGQQVTLSCSPISGHRSVSWYQQTPGQGLQFLFEYFSETQRNKGNFPGRFSGRQFSNSRSEMNVSTLELGDSALYLCASSLGQGYNSPLHFGNGTRLTVT.

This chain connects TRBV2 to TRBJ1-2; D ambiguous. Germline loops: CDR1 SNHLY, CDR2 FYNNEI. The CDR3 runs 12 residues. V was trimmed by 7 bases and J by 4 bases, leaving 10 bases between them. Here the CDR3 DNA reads TGTGCCAGCATAGGAGGGTCCTATGGCTACACCTTC. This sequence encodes CASIGGSYGYTF. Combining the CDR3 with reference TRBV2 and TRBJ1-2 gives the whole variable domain EPEVTQTPSHQVTQMGQEVILRCVPISNHLYFYWYRQILGQKVEFLVSFYNNEISEKSEIFDDQFSVERPDGSNFTLKIRSTKLEDSAMYFCASIGGSYGYTFGSGTRLTVV.

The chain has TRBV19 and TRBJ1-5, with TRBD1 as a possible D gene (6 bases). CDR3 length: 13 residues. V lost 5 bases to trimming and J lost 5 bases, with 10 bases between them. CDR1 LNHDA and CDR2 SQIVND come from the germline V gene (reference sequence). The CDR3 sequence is CASSQGSYQPQHF. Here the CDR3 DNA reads TGTGCCAGTAGTCAGGGGTCCTATCAGCCCCAGCATTTT.

CDR3 residues: CATSVRVWAGYTF. As DNA, the CDR3 is TGTGCCACCAGTGTGAGGGTCTGGGCTGGCTACACCTTC. The rearrangement uses TRBV24-1 and TRBJ1-2; D is undetermined. V lost 5 bases, J lost 7 bases, and 13 bases lay in between. Germline CDR1 is KGHDR and CDR2 is SFDVKD. The CDR3 extends over 13 amino acids.

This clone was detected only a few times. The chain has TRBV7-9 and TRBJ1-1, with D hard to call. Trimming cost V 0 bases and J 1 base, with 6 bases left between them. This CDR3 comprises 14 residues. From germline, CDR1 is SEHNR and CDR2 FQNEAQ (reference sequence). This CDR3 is CASSLAAGNTEAFF. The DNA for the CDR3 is TGTGCCAGCAGCTTAGCAGCCGGGAACACTGAAGCTTTCTTT.

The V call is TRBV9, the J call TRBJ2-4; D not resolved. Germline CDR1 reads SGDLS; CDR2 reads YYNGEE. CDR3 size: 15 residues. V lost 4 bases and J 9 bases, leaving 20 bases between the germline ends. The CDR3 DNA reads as TGTGCCAGCAGCCCTCGTGCCGAGCCCGGCGGCATTCAGTACTTC. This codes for CASSPRAEPGGIQYF.